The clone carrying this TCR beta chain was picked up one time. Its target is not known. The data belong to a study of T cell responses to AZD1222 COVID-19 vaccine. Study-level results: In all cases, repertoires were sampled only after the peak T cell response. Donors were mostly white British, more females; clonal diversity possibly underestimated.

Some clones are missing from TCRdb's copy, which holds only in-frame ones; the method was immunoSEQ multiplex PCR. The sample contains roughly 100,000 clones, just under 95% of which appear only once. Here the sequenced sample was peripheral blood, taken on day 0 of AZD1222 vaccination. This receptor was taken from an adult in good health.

The CDR3 protein is CASSPVQGALYTF. Written as DNA, the CDR3 is TGTGCCAGCTCACCAGTCCAGGGGGCTCTCTACACCTTC. The V and J genes are TRBV18 and TRBJ1-2, with 8 bases fitting TRBD1. Trimming cost V 2 bases and J 10 bases; bases outside gene matches: 6. Germline assignment: CDR1 KGHSH and CDR2 LQKENI. The CDR3 extends over 13 amino acids.